Here is one T cell receptor beta chain with its context. Its antigen is still unknown. These data come from a study of cytomegalovirus exposure and HLA in healthy donors. Study-level results: Most of the TCR beta V segments (in an earlier analysis) were productive either about 87% or about 30% of the time. CMV serostatus was the only recorded immune exposure for donors.

Trimming stripped 1 base from V and 2 bases from J, with 10 bases between. The CDR3 is 15 amino acids. From germline, CDR1 is MNHEY and CDR2 SVGAGI. Primers: 60 Vbeta forward and 13 Jbeta reverse. The protocol was immunoSEQ multiplex PCR, while the TCRdb copy is restricted to in-frame clones and leaves out a portion. The data show some 150,000 clones, with about 80% seen just once and roughly 2% held by the top ten. The chain recombines TRBV6-5 with TRBJ2-3, with a weak D call TRBD2 (5 bases). The sequence was obtained from a man between 35 and 55 years old in good health and CMV-seronegative. What was sequenced was PBMCs. The chain's CDR3 is CASSYFGEPTDTQYF. The CDR3 nucleotides are TGTGCCAGCAGTTACTTCGGGGAACCCACAGATACGCAGTATTTT.